This TCR beta chain was captured in a study of CD8 T cell repertoires and HIV-1 epitope variants (TCRdb year 2020). In the study overall: Twenty-five peptides representing autologous and known Gag and Nef epitope variants were each used to stimulate T cells in separate culture wells. T cells were enriched with the EasySep Human T Cell Enrichment Kit and co-cultured with equal numbers of autologous T cell-negative cells as antigen-presenting cells. The control conditions were a CMV, EBV and flu peptide pool, the Ebola AY9 epitope as a negative control, and a well with no peptide. For 10 days the cultures were kept in IMDM with gentamicin, and on days 3 and 7 half of the media was changed with IL-2, IL-7 and IL-15 added. The epitopes tested covered three Gag epitope families plus Nef HW9 and YT9. A total of roughly 78 T cell cultures were run, with each culture condition performed in triplicate except for one peptide, which was performed in duplicate. A 1M T cell aliquot was kept as an uncultured baseline condition, separate from the roughly 76 T cell cultures. Overall study outcomes, separate from this receptor: Of the nine antigen-specific TCR beta clonotypes identified, roughly 6 appeared cross-reactive for autologous or known escape epitope variants. The Nef KF9 family was recognized by five clonotypes and the HW9 family by one, and no responses to the TAALDMSHF plasma variant were observed. The assay could identify only TCR beta chains and pointed to proliferation in response to antigen, not to T cell function or cytokine profile.

Sequences SGHAT (CDR1) and FQDESV (CDR2) are obtained from the germline V gene (reference sequence). V is clipped by 4 bases and J by 5 bases, and the sequence between their germline boundaries is 17 bases long. Taken from cysteine to phenylalanine, the CDR3 has 15 residues. Only the CDR3 portion is preserved as DNA: 45 bases, with reading frame beginning at the first base. This clone was found a few times. Its antigen target is currently unknown. It has no much larger one-base neighbor in the sample; base qualities were not kept. Sequencing of TCR beta CDR3 regions was done on the immunoSEQ platform at survey depth. The QIAamp DNA micro kit was used to extract genomic DNA from every cultured and uncultured CD8+ T cell population. Per the original workflow: Samples with fewer than 5,000 productive reads were excluded, which removed about 6.5% of the roughly 80 HIV peptide-stimulated cultures. Sequences were trimmed to CDR3 by a MANAFEST web app, and nonproductive sequences, CDR3s under 5 amino acids, and sequences not starting with C or ending with F/W were removed. Antigen-specific clonotypes had to expand in at least 2 of 3 replicates versus no-peptide control at FDR 0.01, only within one epitope family. A frequency at least fivefold higher than in wells stimulated with peptides from other epitope families was additionally required for specific clonotypes. Not all clones reach the TCRdb copy of this immuneACCESS table, which keeps in-frame sequences only. Checked studies attribute under half of the gap to unresolved V genes and leave the rest unexplained. For V, J and clone size, that table is used; D and trimming come from the DNA. Counted in this sample were 6,000 or so clones; approximately 60% of them appeared once. The ten largest account for roughly 45% of the sample.

The EasySep Human CD8+ T Cell Enrichment Kit was used on day 10 to isolate CD8+ T cells from every culture. This clonotype originated in a male donor with HIV. In this chain, TRBV11-1 is recombined with TRBJ2-5, with the D segment identity uncertain. Sequenced input: cultured CD8+ T cells derived from PBMCs. The DNA reads as follows: TGTGCCAGCAGCTCGAGCTTGGCGATCGGGGAGACCCAGTACTTC. This sequence encodes CASSSSLAIGETQYF.